What follows describes a single T cell receptor (beta chain). Its cognate antigen is unknown. The sample originates from a study of cytomegalovirus exposure and HLA in healthy donors. Method: immunoSEQ multiplex PCR; TCRdb's copy keeps in-frame clones and lacks some. Of over 110,000 clones in the sample, around 87% were seen once. The donors were part of the validation cohort of 120 subjects. That cohort was separate from the first cohort, which comprised 550 to 750 subjects. General study results and limits: TCR beta chains numbering more than 150 were designated cytomegalovirus-associated. According to reports, the classifier identified cytomegalovirus status with high specificity and sensitivity. The dataset shows that most TCR sequences were rare, while some public TCRs occurred in many donors.

With 3 bases clipped from V and 6 bases from J, the junction kept 9 bases outside the gene matches. This CDR3 has 16 residues. Germline assignment: CDR1 SGHRS and CDR2 YFSETQ. Sequencing was done on a sample of PBMCs. The J gene is TRBJ2-2, the V gene TRBV5-1; 9 bases match TRBD1. The source of this sequence is a man aged 18-30 years in good health and CMV-seropositive. The CDR3 region is CASSSPGQGISGELFF. The CDR3 DNA follows: TGCGCCAGCAGCTCCCCGGGACAGGGTATTTCCGGGGAGCTGTTTTTT. The whole variable domain, remainder taken from reference TRBV5-1 and TRBJ2-2, is KAGVTQTPRYLIKTRGQQVTLSCSPISGHRSVSWYQQTPGQGLQFLFEYFSETQRNKGNFPGRFSGRQFSNSRSEMNVSTLELGDSALYLCASSSPGQGISGELFFGEGSRLTVL.